These 9 T cell receptor beta chains originate from one sample sequenced in a study of tumor and adjacent non-tumor tissue in lung cancer. Three rounds of nested PCR, following a modified ARM-PCR protocol, produced the TCRbeta library. TCRdb re-called the multiplex PCR reads with MiXCR, one entry per CDR3 protein. The profile covers over 80,000 distinct CDR3 sequences, with 80% appearing a single time and 30% taken by the ten largest. The template was RNA from unsorted bulk tissue. This non-tumor lung sample came from over 3 cm beyond the tumor edge. The source material was distant non-tumor lung tissue. The source of these receptors is a man aged 55 to 70 with small cell lung cancer.

This clonotype has only a few counts. This chain links TRBV5-1 with TRBJ2-5; 7 nucleotides align to TRBD1. The trim removed 6 bases at V and 3 bases at J, leaving 8 bases unmatched. The germline V gene has CDR1 SGHRS and CDR2 YFSETQ. There are 14 residues in the CDR3. CDR3 sequence: CASNLGTAKETQYF. CDR3 sequence (DNA): TGCGCCAGCAACCTTGGGACAGCTAAAGAGACCCAGTACTTC.

Regarding this clonotype: One end of the junction fails to match germline, which may point to a read error. The chain recombines TRBV4-2 with TRBJ2-2, with 10 bases lining up with TRBD1. This CDR3 has 18 amino acids. CDR1 and CDR2 from the germline V gene are LGHNA and YNFKEQ. The CDR3 loop reads CASSQDGDRGRNTGELCF. The CDR3 region has the DNA TGTGCCAGCAGCCAAGATGGGGACAGGGGACGCAACACCGGGGAGCTGTGTTTT.

This clonotype was counted once. The chain recombines TRBV28 with TRBJ2-1; tentatively, D is TRBD2 (5 bases). V lost 10 bases and J 0 bases, leaving 19 bases between the germline ends. The CDR3 loop spans 16 amino acids. The germline V gene encodes CDR1 MDHEN and CDR2 SYDVKM. For the CDR3, the DNA is TGTGCCATCAGCCCACCGGGGAGCGGCTCCTACAATGAGCAGTTCTTC. It yields the protein CAISPPGSGSYNEQFF.

In regard to this clonotype: One end of the junction is discordant with germline, which a read error may explain. The rearrangement links TRBV11-3 to TRBJ2-2; possible D gene TRBD2, 5 bases. The CDR3 runs 16 residues. Germline V CDR1 and CDR2: SGHNT, YENEEA. The CDR3 nucleotides are TGTGCCAGCAGCTCAACCGCGAGAGTGGTCACCGGGGAGCTGTCTTTT. Its translation: CASSSTARVVTGELSF.

This clonotype has at least ten counts. The chain links TRBV6-5 to TRBJ2-4; D perhaps matches TRBD2 (6 bases). The germline CDR1 and CDR2 sequences are MNHEY and SVGAGI. This CDR3 contains 15 residues. V lost 2 bases and J lost 3, with 11 bases in between. The DNA for the CDR3 is TGTGCCAGCAGTTACGGGGGGTCGGGCAAAAACATTCAGTACTTC. It specifies CASSYGGSGKNIQYF.

Note on this clonotype: No conserved phenylalanine or tryptophan is present at the end of the CDR3, so a read error is the likely explanation. V gene TRBV20-1 combines with J gene TRBJ2-5; the match to TRBD2 covers 8 bases. With 5 bases clipped from V and 4 bases from J, the junction kept 9 bases outside the gene matches. The CDR3 covers 14 residues. Germline CDR1 DFQATT, CDR2 SNEGSKA (reference sequence). The CDR3 loop reads CSARSGIGIETQYL. The CDR3 region has the DNA TGCAGTGCTCGTAGCGGGATAGGCATAGAGACCCAGTACTTA.

This clonotype appeared once. Germline is not matched at one junction end, which may reflect a read error. The chain joins TRBV6-5 to TRBJ1-6; no firm D call. The CDR3 has 16 amino acids. Germline lookup yields CDR1 MNHEY and CDR2 SVGAGI. The CDR3 nucleotides read TGTGCCAGCAGGCGCGATCGGACGGGGAAGTCTTCACACCTCCACTTT. It translates to CASRRDRTGKSSHLHF.

CDR3 sequence reads: CAGCGTGRGEQFF. CDR3 sequence (DNA): TGCGCCGGCTGCGGGACTGGCCGGGGTGAGCAGTTCTTC. The chain links TRBV10-2 to TRBJ2-1; TRBD2 might be the D (6 bases). The CDR3 has 13 residues. Trimming pared 11 bases from V and 9 bases from J, leaving 20 bases between. Per germline, CDR1 WSHSY and CDR2 SAAADI.

This clonotype was observed a single time. A read error may produce the germline difference seen at one junction end. This chain joins TRBV4-2 and TRBJ2-6, with 8 bases lining up with TRBD1. From germline, CDR1 is LGHNA and CDR2 YNFKEQ. The length of the CDR3 is 17 residues. CDR3 protein: CASSPGQDHSGANVPTF. In DNA, the CDR3 is TGCGCCAGCAGCCCGGGACAGGACCACTCTGGGGCCAACGTCCCGACTTTC.